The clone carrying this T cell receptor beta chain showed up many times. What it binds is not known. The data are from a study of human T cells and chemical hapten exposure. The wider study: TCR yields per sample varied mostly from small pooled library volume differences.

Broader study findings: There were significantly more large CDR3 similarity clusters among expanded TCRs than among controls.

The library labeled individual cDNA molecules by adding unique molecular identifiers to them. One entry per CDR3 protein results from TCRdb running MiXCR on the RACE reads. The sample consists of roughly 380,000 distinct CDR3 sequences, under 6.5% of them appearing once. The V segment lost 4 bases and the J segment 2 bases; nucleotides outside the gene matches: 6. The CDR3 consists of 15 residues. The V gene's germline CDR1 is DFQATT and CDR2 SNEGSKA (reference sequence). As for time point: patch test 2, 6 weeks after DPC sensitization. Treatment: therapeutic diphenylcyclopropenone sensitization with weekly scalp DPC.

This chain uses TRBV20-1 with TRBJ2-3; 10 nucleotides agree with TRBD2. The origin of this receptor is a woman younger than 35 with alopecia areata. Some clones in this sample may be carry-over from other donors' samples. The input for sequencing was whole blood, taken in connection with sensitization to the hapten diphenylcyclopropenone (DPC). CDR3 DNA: TGCAGTGCTACATCTAGCGGGGGAACCACAGATACGCAGTATTTT. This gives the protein CSATSSGGTTDTQYF.